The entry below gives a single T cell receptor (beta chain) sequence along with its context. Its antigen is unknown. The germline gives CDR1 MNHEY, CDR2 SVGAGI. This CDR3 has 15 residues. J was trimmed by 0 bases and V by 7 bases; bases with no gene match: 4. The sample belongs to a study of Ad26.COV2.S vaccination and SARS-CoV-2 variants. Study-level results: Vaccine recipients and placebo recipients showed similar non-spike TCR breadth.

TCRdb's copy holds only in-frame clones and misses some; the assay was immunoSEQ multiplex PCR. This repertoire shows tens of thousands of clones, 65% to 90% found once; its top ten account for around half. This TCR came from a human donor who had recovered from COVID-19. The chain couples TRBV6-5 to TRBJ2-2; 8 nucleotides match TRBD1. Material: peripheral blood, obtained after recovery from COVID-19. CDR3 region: CASIRDRSNTGELFF. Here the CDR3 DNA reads TGTGCCAGCATTAGGGACAGGTCGAACACCGGGGAGCTGTTTTTT.